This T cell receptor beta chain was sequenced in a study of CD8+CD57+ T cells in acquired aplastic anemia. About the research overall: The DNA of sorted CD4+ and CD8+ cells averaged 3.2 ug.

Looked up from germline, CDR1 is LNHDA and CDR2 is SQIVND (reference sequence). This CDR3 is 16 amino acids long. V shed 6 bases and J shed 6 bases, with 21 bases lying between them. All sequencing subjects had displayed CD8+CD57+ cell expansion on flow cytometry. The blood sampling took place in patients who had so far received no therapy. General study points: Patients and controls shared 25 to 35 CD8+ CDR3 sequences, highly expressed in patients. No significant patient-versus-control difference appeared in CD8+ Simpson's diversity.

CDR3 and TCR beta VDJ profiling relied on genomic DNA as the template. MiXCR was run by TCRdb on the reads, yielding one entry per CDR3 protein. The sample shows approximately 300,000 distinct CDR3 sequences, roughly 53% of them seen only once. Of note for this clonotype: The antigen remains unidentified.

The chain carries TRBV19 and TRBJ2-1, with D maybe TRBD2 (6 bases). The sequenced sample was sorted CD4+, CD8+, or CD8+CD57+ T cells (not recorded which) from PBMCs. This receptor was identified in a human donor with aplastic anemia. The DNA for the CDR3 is TGTGCCAGTAGCCCGGGACTGGCGGGATCTATCAATGAGCAGTTCTTC. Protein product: CASSPGLAGSINEQFF.